Below, one T cell receptor (beta chain) is given with its context. The time point was: blood from clinic visit 5 months post-surgery; TSC patient then seizure free. These data are taken from a study of brain T cells in children with intractable seizures. The assay was immunoSEQ multiplex PCR, and TCRdb's table has in-frame clones only and misses some. The repertoire consists of 300,000 to 400,000 clones, with over 85% occurring once and the leading ten covering approximately 5%. The V segment lost 1 base and the J segment 8 bases; nucleotides outside the gene matches: 10. Germline loops: CDR1 KGHDR, CDR2 SFDVKD. The CDR3 is made up of 18 amino acids.

The receptor's source is a boy under two years old with tuberous sclerosis and intractable seizures. Sample: peripheral blood, taken 5 to 6 months after surgery. The rearrangement joins TRBV24-1 to TRBJ2-2; TRBD2 aligns across 12 bases. CDR3: CATSDFPGLAGFSGELFF. The DNA of the CDR3 is TGTGCCACCAGTGATTTCCCCGGACTAGCGGGATTCTCTGGGGAGCTGTTTTTT.